Below are 8 T cell receptor beta chains sequenced from a single sample in a study of PD-L1 blockade in urothelial cancer. The sample's time point: pretreatment peripheral blood. Generated by immunoSEQ multiplex PCR, the TCRdb table keeps only in-frame clones and is missing some. The table shows approximately 56,000 clones, with 85% occurring only once. The sample here was PBMCs, taken around atezolizumab (anti-PD-L1) treatment. All receptors derive from a man in his 70s with urothelial cancer.

The chain couples TRBV7-9 to TRBJ2-5, with 7 bases aligning to TRBD2. The germline gives CDR1 SEHNR, CDR2 FQNEAQ (reference sequence). The V gene end was trimmed by 1 base and the J gene end by 1 base; junction bases not matched to a gene: 3. The CDR3 has 15 amino acids. DNA for the CDR3: TGTGCCAGCAGCTTAGGGACGGGAGGCCAAGAGACCCAGTACTTC. It specifies CASSLGTGGQETQYF.

This clone has a single count. The rearrangement links TRBV27 to TRBJ1-1, with 10 bases identical to TRBD1. CDR1 and CDR2 from the germline V gene are MNHEY and SMNVEV (reference sequence). The V gene end was trimmed by 2 bases and the J gene end by 5 bases; junction bases not matched to a gene: 8. The length of the CDR3 is 16 residues. DNA for the CDR3: TGTGCCAGCAGTTTACAGGTGACAGGGGGCCGGACTGAAGCTTTCTTT. Translation: CASSLQVTGGRTEAFF.

This chain joins TRBV25-1 and TRBJ1-2, with a tentative D call TRBD1 (5 bases). From germline, CDR1 is MGHDK and CDR2 SYGVNS. Trimming pared 2 bases from V and 6 bases from J, leaving 10 bases between. The CDR3 has 13 residues. DNA for the CDR3: TGTGCCAGCAGTGAACTCAGGGAAGATGGCTACACCTTC. Protein: CASSELREDGYTF.

This rearrangement joins TRBV6-4 to TRBJ1-5; D gene unclear. V lost 2 bases, J lost 3 bases, and 8 bases lay in between. Germline-derived CDR1 and CDR2 are MRHNA and SNTAGT. The CDR3 sequence is 14 residues long. CDR3: CASSDEVLNQPQHF. The CDR3 nucleotides are TGTGCCAGCAGTGACGAGGTACTCAATCAGCCCCAGCATTTT.

The chain couples TRBV4-2 to TRBJ2-4; the D gene is possibly TRBD1 (5 bases). V was shortened by 3 bases and J by 7 bases, with 10 bases between the two germline ends. Per germline, CDR1 LGHNA and CDR2 YNFKEQ. This CDR3 comprises 13 residues. The CDR3 DNA follows: TGTGCCAGCAGCCATCCCGACAGCAACATTCAGTACTTC. Its translation: CASSHPDSNIQYF.

The genes are TRBV5-4 and TRBJ1-5, with D tentatively TRBD1 (5 bases). Germline V gene lookup returns CDR1 SGHNT and CDR2 YYREEE (reference sequence). The CDR3 runs to 14 residues. With 4 bases removed from V and 4 bases from J, the gap between germline ends came to 12 bases. CDR3 DNA sequence: TGTGCCAGCAGCACGGGACGGGGGAATCAGCCCCAGCATTTT. Translation gives CASSTGRGNQPQHF.

V usage is TRBV4-1 and J usage is TRBJ2-3; 11 positions match TRBD2. Germline V gene data show CDR1 as MGHRA and CDR2 as YSYEKL. With V trimmed by 0 bases and J by 14 bases, 16 bases remained unmatched. The CDR3 runs 17 residues. CDR3 DNA sequence: TGCGCCAGCAGCCAAGATCTGGTAGCGGGAGGGGGCAGATACGCGTATTTT. Its translation: CASSQDLVAGGGRYAYF.

The rearrangement links TRBV28 to TRBJ2-7, with D perhaps TRBD2 (6 bases). V was trimmed by 10 bases and J by 5 bases, leaving 27 bases between them. The germline V gene has CDR1 MDHEN and CDR2 SYDVKM. The CDR3 is 16 residues long. The CDR3 nucleotides are TGTGCCACCTACCAGAAGAAAGACGGGAGAATAAACGAGCAGTACTTC. Translation gives CATYQKKDGRINEQYF.